This TCR beta chain came from a study of cytomegalovirus exposure and HLA in healthy donors. PCR amplification relied on 60 Vbeta primers (plus 13 Jbeta primers). Generated by immunoSEQ multiplex PCR, the TCRdb table keeps only in-frame clones and is missing some. In the table there are about 250,000 clones, approximately 81% of which are singletons. The germline V gene encodes CDR1 SGHRS and CDR2 YFSETQ. V was clipped by 3 bases and J by 1 base; unmatched bases: 2. This CDR3 region has 14 residues. Concerning this clone: The antigen remains undetermined.

Points from the study as a whole: There were several of the most significant clusters that appeared linked to common viral pathogens in a later analysis. The authors later found HLA-associated TCR beta chains more clonally expanded than equally common others.

This clonotype was obtained from a girl between 2 and 10 years old in good health and CMV-seronegative. The chain is built from TRBV5-1 and TRBJ1-1; 8 nucleotides align to TRBD1. Sequenced material: PBMCs. The CDR3 spells CASSSGTGNTEAFF. Here the CDR3 DNA reads TGCGCCAGCAGCTCCGGGACAGGGAACACTGAAGCTTTCTTT.